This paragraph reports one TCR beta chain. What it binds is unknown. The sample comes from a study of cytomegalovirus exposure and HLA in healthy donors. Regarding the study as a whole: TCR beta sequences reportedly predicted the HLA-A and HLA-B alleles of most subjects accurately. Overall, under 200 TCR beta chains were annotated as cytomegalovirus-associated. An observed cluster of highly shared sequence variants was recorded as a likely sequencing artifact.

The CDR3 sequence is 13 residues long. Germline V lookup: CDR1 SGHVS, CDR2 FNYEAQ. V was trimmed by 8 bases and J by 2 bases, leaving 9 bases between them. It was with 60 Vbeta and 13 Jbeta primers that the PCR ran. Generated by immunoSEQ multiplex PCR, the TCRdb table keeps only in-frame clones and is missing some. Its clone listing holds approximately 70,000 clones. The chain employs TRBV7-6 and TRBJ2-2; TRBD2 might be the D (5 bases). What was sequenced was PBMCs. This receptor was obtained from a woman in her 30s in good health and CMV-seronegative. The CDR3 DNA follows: TGTGCCAGCGAGGGCTTTAACACCGGGGAGCTGTTTTTT. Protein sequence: CASEGFNTGELFF.